The T cell receptor beta chain under discussion was sequenced for a study of naive and memory T cell subsets. Overall study results and limits: Gini index rose across naive, CM, EM and EMRA in CD4 and CD8. Possibly reflecting memory cells re-expressing CD45RA, a few larger clonotypes occurred in naive repertoires, especially CD8.

CD4+ T cell IFNgamma after overnight CMV lysate exposure gave donor CMV status. Cells stained for CD3, CD4, CD8, CD45RA and CD27 were sorted into four subsets. The beta constant-region primer was an equimolar mix of two oligonucleotides covering TRBC1 and TRBC2. The ligated cDNA underwent four PCR rounds using SP2 and nested alpha and beta constant-region primers. TCRdb reprocessed the UMI-ligation and nested PCR reads via MiXCR and lists one record per CDR3 protein. This sample has over 110,000 distinct CDR3 sequences; under 25% occur once, and the top ten carry about 0.57%. For this clonotype: Its antigen remains unidentified.

The source material was naive CD8+ T cells from blood. This receptor was taken from a human donor in good health.

The DNA of the CDR3 is TGCAGCGTCAGGGCGCTCTACAATGAGCAGTTCTTC. This sequence encodes CSVRALYNEQFF. This rearrangement joins TRBV29-1 to TRBJ2-1; weak D call: TRBD1 (5 bases). Germline-derived CDR1 and CDR2 are SQVTM and ANQGSEA. With 6 bases removed from V and 3 bases from J, the gap between germline ends came to 9 bases. CDR3 length equals 12 residues.